The TCR beta chain described here comes from a study of human T cells and chemical hapten exposure. This CDR3 is built from 14 residues. Germline loops: CDR1 DFQATT, CDR2 SNEGSKA (reference sequence). V was clipped by 0 bases and J by 8 bases, with 13 bases between them. This clonotype was detected ten times or more. Indicated time point: pre-sensitization, week 0. Treatment denoted: therapeutic diphenylcyclopropenone sensitization with weekly scalp DPC. In the original analysis: Per-sample TCR counts ranged from about 20,000 to 700,000, median around 88,000. A single record per CDR3 protein comes from TCRdb applying MiXCR to the RACE reads. TCRdb, not the authors, supplied the V and J calls. This table has about 98,000 distinct CDR3 sequences, 10% to 13% appearing once.

The chain uses TRBV20-1 and TRBJ1-4; TRBD1 is a possible D gene (6 bases). The sequence was obtained from a woman aged 55-69 years with alopecia areata. Some clones in this sample may be carry-over from other donors' samples. This material consisted of whole blood, taken in connection with sensitization to the hapten diphenylcyclopropenone (DPC). CDR3 in amino acids: CSAREFSGAEKLFF. In nucleotides, the CDR3 is TGCAGTGCTAGAGAATTTTCGGGGGCCGAAAAACTGTTTTTT.